The 26 T cell receptor beta chains below all came from one sample that was sequenced in a study of OX40 agonist ivuxolimab in advanced cancers. Here immunoSEQ multiplex PCR was the method, and the copy in TCRdb shows in-frame clones only, minus some. The sample carries 70,000 or so clones, about three quarters recorded once. The source material was CD4+ or CD8+ T cells sorted from blood, sampled in a trial of the OX40 agonist ivuxolimab. The receptors come from an adult with an advanced solid tumor such as melanoma, head and neck, liver or kidney cancer.

V usage is TRBV2 and J usage is TRBJ1-4, with D perhaps TRBD1 (6 bases). V lost 5 bases and J lost 1, with 14 bases in between. This CDR3 has 16 residues. Germline values: CDR1 SNHLY, CDR2 FYNNEI. This CDR3 is CASSPPGVRTNEKLFF. CDR3 coding DNA: TGTGCCAGCAGTCCCCCAGGGGTGCGAACTAATGAAAAACTGTTTTTT.

This chain uses TRBV6-5 with TRBJ2-7, with D perhaps assigned TRBD1 or TRBD2 (5 bases each). Germline V gene lookup returns CDR1 MNHEY and CDR2 SVGAGI. The CDR3 length is 15 residues. Here the CDR3 DNA reads TGTGCAGATGGCGCCGGGGACCTTATCTCCTACGAGCAGTACTTC. It specifies CADGAGDLISYEQYF.

J is TRBJ2-1 and V is TRBV18, with 9 bases fitting TRBD1. Germline V gene lookup returns CDR1 KGHSH and CDR2 LQKENI. V dropped 2 bases and J dropped 8; count of bases not matched to a gene: 7. This CDR3 spans 15 amino acids. For the CDR3, the DNA is TGTGCCAGCTCACCAGGGACAGGGATGGTCCATGAGCAGTTCTTC. Amino acid sequence: CASSPGTGMVHEQFF.

This clone was found a few times. The chain links TRBV2 to TRBJ1-1, with 9 bases matching TRBD1. This CDR3 comprises 13 residues. Germline V gives CDR1 SNHLY, CDR2 FYNNEI. The V and J ends lost 9 bases and 0 bases, in that order; junction bases with no gene match: 2. CDR3 sequence: CASRTGVNTEAFF. The CDR3 DNA is TGTGCCAGTCGGACAGGGGTGAACACTGAAGCTTTCTTT.

This sequence joins TRBV28 and TRBJ2-7; the D call may be TRBD1 or TRBD2 (5 bases each). CDR1 MDHEN and CDR2 SYDVKM come from the germline V gene. V shed 10 bases and J shed 3 bases, with 16 bases lying between them. The CDR3 is made up of 13 amino acids. Written as DNA, the CDR3 is TGTGCCATTAGGACTGGGGGAATCTACGAGCAGTACTTC. It translates to CAIRTGGIYEQYF. Variable domain in full (rest from reference TRBV28 and TRBJ2-7): DVKVTQSSRYLVKRTGEKVFLECVQDMDHENMFWYRQDPGLGLRLIYFSYDVKMKEKGDIPEGYSVSREKKERFSLILESASTNQTSMYLCAIRTGGIYEQYFGPGTRLTVT.

V is TRBV11-3 and J is TRBJ2-5, with a weak D call TRBD1 (6 bases). The germline V gene encodes CDR1 SGHNT and CDR2 YENEEA. This CDR3 has 17 residues. V lost 1 base and J lost 5, with 20 bases in between. CDR3 DNA sequence: TGTGCCAGCAGCTTAGGCGCCCTACAGGGTGGATTGGAGACCCAGTACTTC. It specifies CASSLGALQGGLETQYF. Together with reference TRBV11-3 and TRBJ2-5, the CDR3 gives the full variable domain: EAGVVQSPRYKIIEKKQPVAFWCNPISGHNTLYWYLQNLGQGPELLIRYENEEAVDDSQLPKDRFSAERLKGVDSTLKIQPAELGDSAVYLCASSLGALQGGLETQYFGPGTRLLVL.

The chain joins TRBV10-1 to TRBJ1-1; D is unresolved. Trimming stripped 0 bases from V and 10 bases from J, with 15 bases between. The CDR3 is 14 residues long. CDR1 is WNHNN and CDR2 is SYGVQD in the germline V gene (reference sequence). This CDR3 reads CASSESNTNPRAFF. CDR3 nucleotide sequence: TGCGCCAGCAGTGAGTCGAACACCAACCCTCGAGCTTTCTTT.

This clone was observed a single time. V is TRBV18 and J is TRBJ2-3; possibly TRBD1 for D (6 bases). V dropped 5 bases and J dropped 2 bases, with 11 bases sitting between them. CDR3 length equals 14 residues. Germline CDR1 KGHSH, CDR2 LQKENI. The DNA of the CDR3 is TGTGCCAGCTCATCGGACAGTAACACAGATACGCAGTATTTT. Encoded protein: CASSSDSNTDTQYF.

The chain joins TRBV30 to TRBJ2-2, with D perhaps being TRBD1 or TRBD2 (6 bases each). Germline V gene sequence: CDR1 GTSNPN, CDR2 SVGIG (reference sequence). V lost 0 bases to trimming and J lost 7 bases, with 18 bases between them. This CDR3 region has 16 residues. Written as DNA, the CDR3 is TGTGCCTGGAGTGTTGGAGGGGCAGGGGCTATCGGGGAGCTGTTTTTT. Its protein product is CAWSVGGAGAIGELFF.

The chain joins TRBV28 to TRBJ1-2; D ambiguous. The CDR3 is 13 residues long. Trimming shortened V by 6 bases and J by 2 bases, and 10 bases separated the two germline ends. CDR1 is MDHEN, CDR2 SYDVKM, per germline. CDR3 in DNA: TGTGCCAGCAGGACCGGACTAAACTATGGCTACACCTTC. Protein: CASRTGLNYGYTF.

V gene TRBV2 combines with J gene TRBJ2-2; TRBD1 aligns across 7 bases. The CDR3 totals 15 residues. The germline CDR1 and CDR2 sequences are SNHLY and FYNNEI. The ends lost 1 base at V and 5 bases at J; junction bases unmatched: 4. The CDR3 spells CASSEEGARTGELFF. The CDR3 coding sequence is TGTGCCAGCAGTGAAGAGGGGGCGCGAACCGGGGAGCTGTTTTTT.

The J gene is TRBJ2-2, the V gene TRBV29-1; D could derive from TRBD1 or TRBD2 (5 bases each). The CDR3 spans 14 residues. The V gene's germline CDR1 is SQVTM and CDR2 ANQGSEA. With 6 bases removed from V and 3 bases from J, the gap between germline ends came to 14 bases. The CDR3 DNA reads as TGCAGCGTGGCGCTGGGGCGGGACACCGGGGAGCTGTTTTTT. Residues: CSVALGRDTGELFF.

The V and J genes are TRBV28 and TRBJ2-5; D unclear. This CDR3 region has 14 residues. The V gene lost 7 bases and the J gene lost 3 bases, with 15 bases spanning the gap. CDR1 is MDHEN, CDR2 SYDVKM, per germline. The DNA of the CDR3 is TGTGCCAGCACAACCTACTGGGCGAAAGAGACCCAGTACTTC. It translates to CASTTYWAKETQYF. Combining the CDR3 with reference TRBV28 and TRBJ2-5 gives the whole variable domain DVKVTQSSRYLVKRTGEKVFLECVQDMDHENMFWYRQDPGLGLRLIYFSYDVKMKEKGDIPEGYSVSREKKERFSLILESASTNQTSMYLCASTTYWAKETQYFGPGTRLLVL.

This chain links TRBV13 with TRBJ1-1, with D unresolved. Germline V gene data show CDR1 as PRHDT and CDR2 as FYEKMQ (reference sequence). CDR3 length: 15 residues. With 5 bases removed from V and 1 base from J, the gap between germline ends came to 14 bases. The CDR3 sequence: CASSEWELRNTEAFF. DNA of the CDR3: TGTGCCAGCAGCGAATGGGAGTTGCGGAACACTGAAGCTTTCTTT.

The CDR3 reads CASSPPITSVVGANVLTF. CDR3 sequence (DNA): TGTGCCAGCTCACCACCGATTACCTCGGTGGTTGGGGCCAACGTCCTGACTTTC. This chain connects TRBV18 to TRBJ2-6; D is unclear. Germline CDR1 KGHSH, CDR2 LQKENI. Trimming left V 0 bases short and J 3 bases short, with 15 bases between. This CDR3 contains 18 residues.

The chain employs TRBV9 and TRBJ1-3, with D possibly being TRBD1 (5 bases). Germline V lookup: CDR1 SGDLS, CDR2 YYNGEE. The CDR3 totals 17 residues. Trimming removed 3 bases from V and 0 bases from J, with 16 bases in between. CDR3 nucleotides: TGTGCCAGCAGCGAGGGTGGGAGGGACCGCTCTGGAAACACCATATATTTT. The encoded protein is CASSEGGRDRSGNTIYF.

The gene calls are TRBV29-1 and TRBJ1-3, with D hard to call. Germline CDR1 and CDR2: SQVTM and ANQGSEA. Trimming removed 6 bases at V and 4 bases at J, with 7 bases between. CDR3 size: 11 residues. CDR3 in DNA: TGCAGCGTAGTTGTCGGAAACACCATATATTTT. Its protein product is CSVVVGNTIYF.

The chain is built from TRBV6-5 and TRBJ1-3; D gene unclear. Germline loops: CDR1 MNHEY, CDR2 SVGAGI. V shed 7 bases and J shed 5 bases, with 12 bases lying between them. The CDR3 totals 13 residues. The DNA for the CDR3 is TGTGCCAGCACCGCGACCGGGAGAAACACCATATATTTT. Its translation: CASTATGRNTIYF.

The gene calls are TRBV29-1 and TRBJ1-1; TRBD1 agrees at 8 bases. The CDR3 extends over 13 amino acids. Trimming removed 5 bases from V and 2 bases from J; junction bases left unmatched: 4. Germline assignment: CDR1 SQVTM and CDR2 ANQGSEA. The CDR3 reads CSVRGQANTEAFF. The CDR3 DNA reads as TGCAGCGTTAGGGGACAGGCTAACACTGAAGCTTTCTTT.

The chain carries TRBV5-6 and TRBJ2-2; D not certain. The CDR3 consists of 16 residues. Trimming took 0 bases from V and 1 from J, leaving 10 bases between them. Germline CDR1 SGHDT, CDR2 YYEEEE. CDR3 residues: CASSLALKGNTGELFF. The CDR3 DNA sequence: TGTGCCAGCAGCTTGGCCTTAAAGGGGAACACCGGGGAGCTGTTTTTT.

The V and J genes are TRBV10-2 and TRBJ1-5; D uncertain. Germline CDR1 WSHSY, CDR2 SAAADI. Trimming cost V 7 bases and J 4 bases, with 11 bases left between them. The CDR3 has 13 residues. CDR3 bases: TGCGCCAGCACTGAACATGAAAATCAGCCCCAGCATTTT. Translation gives CASTEHENQPQHF.

The gene calls are TRBV11-2 and TRBJ1-1, with no clear D. V was cut by 1 base and J by 8 bases, with 11 bases left in between. Germline CDR1 reads SGHAT; CDR2 reads FQNNGV. This CDR3 spans 13 amino acids. This chain's CDR3 is CASSLGVSGEAFF. As DNA, the CDR3 is TGTGCCAGCAGCTTAGGGGTTTCCGGAGAAGCTTTCTTT.

J is TRBJ2-2 and V is TRBV6-5, with D possibly TRBD2 on 5 matching bases. The length of the CDR3 is 16 residues. Germline assignment: CDR1 MNHEY and CDR2 SVGAGI. V was pared by 4 bases and J by 1 base, with 13 bases between. The DNA for the CDR3 is TGTGCCAGCAGTTCCGCATCTAGCTTGAACACCGGGGAGCTGTTTTTT. Protein product: CASSSASSLNTGELFF.

This chain uses TRBV27 with TRBJ1-1, with unresolved D. CDR1 MNHEY and CDR2 SMNVEV come from the germline V gene (reference sequence). The CDR3 extends over 10 amino acids. Trimming took 9 bases from V and 3 from J, leaving 5 bases between them. The CDR3 region has the DNA TGTGCCAGGGAAGACACTGAAGCTTTCTTT. Translating gives CAREDTEAFF.

The chain links TRBV18 to TRBJ2-5, with 10 bases identical to TRBD1. Germline CDR1 KGHSH, CDR2 LQKENI. Losses at the gene ends were 4 bases for V and 3 bases for J; bases not matched to a gene: 5. This CDR3 region has 15 residues. The CDR3 is CASSRGQGSKETQYF. The CDR3, as DNA: TGTGCCAGCTCACGGGGACAGGGGTCGAAAGAGACCCAGTACTTC.

The J gene is TRBJ1-4, the V gene TRBV6-5; D uncertain. The V and J ends lost 7 bases and 7 bases respectively, with 10 bases between them. The CDR3 covers 12 residues. Germline CDR1 and CDR2: MNHEY and SVGAGI. CDR3 DNA: TGTGCCAGCACTATCGAAGGTGAAAAACTGTTTTTT. Encoded protein: CASTIEGEKLFF.